These 15 T cell receptor beta chains share one sample of origin, sequenced in a study of cytomegalovirus exposure and HLA in healthy donors. Primers: 60 Vbeta forward and 13 Jbeta reverse. Data came from immunoSEQ multiplex PCR; TCRdb stores just in-frame clones and leaves some out. Among approximately 270,000 clones listed, roughly 80% were seen once. What was sequenced was PBMCs. These receptors all come from a girl under 10 years old in good health and CMV-seronegative.

The V and J genes are TRBV5-4 and TRBJ2-7, with D possibly matching TRBD1 (6 bases). Trimming stripped 4 bases from V and 2 bases from J, with 19 bases between. The V gene's germline CDR1 is SGHNT and CDR2 YYREEE (reference sequence). CDR3 length equals 16 residues. DNA for the CDR3: TGTGCCAGCAGCCTATTCACCCGACAGGTTCCCTACGAGCAGTACTTC. Protein: CASSLFTRQVPYEQYF.

The J gene is TRBJ2-7, the V gene TRBV4-1; 13 nucleotides match TRBD2. The CDR3 is made up of 17 amino acids. With V trimmed by 4 bases and J by 5 bases, 11 bases remained unmatched. Germline assignment: CDR1 MGHRA and CDR2 YSYEKL. The CDR3 sequence is CASSPGGTSGKLHEQYF. The CDR3 region has the DNA TGCGCCAGCAGCCCGGGAGGGACTAGCGGGAAATTACACGAGCAGTACTTC.

The chain employs TRBV28 and TRBJ2-3; 8 bases fit TRBD2. This CDR3 has 14 residues. Trimming cost V 4 bases and J 8 bases; bases outside gene matches: 8. Germline-derived CDR1 and CDR2 are MDHEN and SYDVKM. The CDR3 coding sequence is TGTGCCAGCAGTTATCCGGGAGGGCCGGGTACGCAGTATTTT. Translation gives CASSYPGGPGTQYF.

This clone was seen only a few times. The V gene is TRBV2, the J gene TRBJ2-7; 11 bases line up with TRBD2. Unmatched junction bases numbered 7, after V lost 7 bases and J lost 2 bases. This CDR3 has 15 residues. Germline values: CDR1 SNHLY, CDR2 FYNNEI. The CDR3 sequence: CASTPSGGLTYEQYF. In nucleotides, the CDR3 is TGTGCCAGCACCCCTAGCGGGGGGCTGACCTACGAGCAGTACTTC.

In nucleotides, the CDR3 is TGCGCCAGCAGCCCCCGGAGGAACACTGAAGCTTTCTTT. Its protein is CASSPRRNTEAFF. The genes are TRBV4-1 and TRBJ1-1; D is unresolved. Per the germline V gene, CDR1 is MGHRA and CDR2 is YSYEKL. This CDR3 contains 13 residues. With 4 bases removed from V and 1 base from J, the gap between germline ends came to 7 bases.

This chain joins TRBV7-9 and TRBJ1-2; 7 bases agree with TRBD1. The germline V gene encodes CDR1 SEHNR and CDR2 FQNEAQ (reference sequence). This CDR3 is 19 amino acids long. Trimming cost V 1 base and J 5 bases; bases outside gene matches: 19. The CDR3 DNA reads TGTGCCAGCAGCTTAGGATTCACTCAGGAGGGACAGAGAACATATGGCTACACCTTC. This encodes CASSLGFTQEGQRTYGYTF.

V usage is TRBV7-2 and J usage is TRBJ2-2; possible D gene TRBD1, 6 bases. The V end was cut by 0 bases, the J end by 1 base, with 9 bases between. From germline, CDR1 is SGHTA and CDR2 FQGNSA. The CDR3 totals 16 residues. The DNA for the CDR3 is TGTGCCAGCAGCTTAGCGAGCAGGGGGAACACCGGGGAGCTGTTTTTT. This encodes CASSLASRGNTGELFF.

The chain employs TRBV7-9 and TRBJ2-3; perhaps TRBD2 as D (5 bases). Germline V gives CDR1 SEHNR, CDR2 FQNEAQ (reference sequence). Trimming pared 5 bases from V and 1 base from J, leaving 13 bases between. The CDR3 is made up of 15 amino acids. This chain's CDR3 is CASSEARTGTDTQYF. CDR3 DNA sequence: TGTGCCAGCAGCGAAGCCCGGACTGGCACAGATACGCAGTATTTT.

The gene calls are TRBV6-5 and TRBJ1-2; a weak D match, TRBD1 (6 bases). Looked up from germline, CDR1 is MNHEY and CDR2 is SVGAGI. The CDR3 covers 14 residues. Trimming removed 0 bases from V and 4 bases from J, with 9 bases in between. The CDR3, as DNA: TGTGCCAGCAGTTACTCGAACAGGGCCTATGGCTACACCTTC. It encodes CASSYSNRAYGYTF.

As for this clone: Other nucleotide sequences from this sample produce the same CDR3. The chain joins TRBV29-1 to TRBJ1-1; unclear D gene. Trimming cost V 4 bases and J 4 bases, with 4 bases left between them. CDR1 is SQVTM and CDR2 is ANQGSEA in the germline V gene. The CDR3 covers 10 residues. CDR3 in amino acids: CSVAGTEAFF. The CDR3 bases are TGCAGCGTTGCAGGCACTGAAGCTTTCTTT.

The rearrangement joins TRBV7-2 to TRBJ2-7; D is uncertain. This CDR3 contains 11 residues. Trimming removed 1 base from V and 6 bases from J, with 4 bases in between. CDR1 is SGHTA and CDR2 is FQGNSA in the germline V gene. CDR3 protein: CASSLVLEQYF. The CDR3 nucleotides are TGTGCCAGCAGCTTAGTTCTCGAGCAGTACTTC.

The chain recombines TRBV2 with TRBJ2-3, with 8 bases matching TRBD2. The CDR3 totals 14 residues. V trimming: 11 bases; J trimming: 6 bases; junction bases outside the gene matches: 13. Germline V gene sequence: CDR1 SNHLY, CDR2 FYNNEI. The CDR3 here is CAREGREWRDTQYF. CDR3 in DNA: TGTGCCCGGGAGGGGCGGGAGTGGAGGGATACGCAGTATTTT.

The V call is TRBV2, the J call TRBJ1-5; TRBD1 matches at 7 bases. Unmatched junction bases numbered 18, after V lost 5 bases and J lost 5 bases. Germline lookup yields CDR1 SNHLY and CDR2 FYNNEI. This CDR3 is built from 18 residues. CDR3 protein: CASSTETTGNLLDQPQHF. For the CDR3, the DNA is TGTGCCAGCAGTACCGAGACGACAGGGAACCTACTCGATCAGCCCCAGCATTTT.

This rearrangement joins TRBV7-3 to TRBJ2-1, with D uncertain. V lost 5 bases and J lost 0, with 14 bases in between. Per the germline V gene, CDR1 is SGHTA and CDR2 is FQGTGA. The CDR3 has 16 amino acids. CDR3 sequence (DNA): TGTGCCAGCAGCCCTCTCGCCTCGAGCTCCTACAATGAGCAGTTCTTC. Translating it yields CASSPLASSSYNEQFF.

The rearrangement links TRBV5-1 to TRBJ2-5; 8 nucleotides agree with TRBD2. Trimming at V came to 4 bases and at J to 1 base, leaving 6 bases not matched to a gene. Germline V gene sequence: CDR1 SGHRS, CDR2 YFSETQ. This CDR3 is built from 15 residues. The CDR3 nucleotides are TGCGCCAGCAGCCGTAGCGGGGTACTCCAAGAGACCCAGTACTTC. Residues: CASSRSGVLQETQYF.